The following is a T cell receptor beta chain sequence with its context. No antigen is known for it. Extracted RNA was reverse transcribed, and the resulting cDNA served as sequencing template. Clones were read by immunoSEQ multiplex PCR, and TCRdb kept only the in-frame ones, dropping some. The table has some 200,000 clones, about three fifths seen once. The entry originates in a study of CD8+ T cells in alopecia areata. Findings of the study overall: In lesional scalp, particularly from alopecia totalis/universalis, clonality was higher than in normal scalp. Among patients, TCR sharing was less clear than in mice, a difference possibly due in part to HLA diversity in the patient population. Administration of tofacitinib significantly diminished scalp clonality and expanded CD8+ clones within the top 100.

The V end lost 1 base, the J end lost 9 bases, and 13 bases lay between the germline ends. Per germline, CDR1 SSHAT and CDR2 FNYEAQ (reference sequence). The CDR3 has 14 residues. Stated treatment: oral pan-JAK inhibitor, 5-10 mg twice daily. Collection of lesional scalp punch biopsies and peripheral blood was performed in alopecia areata patients. The material sequenced was CD4+ T cells sorted from blood, taken at week 4, from a patient treated with tofacitinib. The sequence was obtained from a human donor with alopecia areata. V and J are TRBV7-7 and TRBJ2-1; no reliable D call. Here the CDR3 DNA reads TGTGCCAGCAGCTTAGGGCTCAGTGCGGCTGAGCAGTTCTTC. Translated: CASSLGLSAAEQFF.